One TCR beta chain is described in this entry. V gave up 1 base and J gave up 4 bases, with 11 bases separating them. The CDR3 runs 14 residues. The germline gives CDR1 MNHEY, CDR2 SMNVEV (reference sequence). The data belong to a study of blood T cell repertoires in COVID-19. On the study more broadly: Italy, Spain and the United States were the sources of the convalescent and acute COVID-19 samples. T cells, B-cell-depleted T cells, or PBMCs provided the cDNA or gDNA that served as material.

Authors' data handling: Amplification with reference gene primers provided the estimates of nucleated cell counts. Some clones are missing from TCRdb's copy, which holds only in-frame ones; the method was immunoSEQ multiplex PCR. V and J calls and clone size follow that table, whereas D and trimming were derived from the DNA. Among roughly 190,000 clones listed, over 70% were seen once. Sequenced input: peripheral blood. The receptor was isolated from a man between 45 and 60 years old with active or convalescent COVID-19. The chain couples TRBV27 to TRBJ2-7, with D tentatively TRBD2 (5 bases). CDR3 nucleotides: TGTGCCAGCAGTTTATTAGCGACCCCATACGAGCAGTACTTC. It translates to CASSLLATPYEQYF.